The sequence of this T cell receptor beta chain was determined in a study of blood T cell repertoires in COVID-19. CDR3 length: 14 amino acids. The J segment lost 2 bases and the V segment lost 4 bases, leaving 2 bases of the junction unmatched. Germline V gene data show CDR1 as LGHDT and CDR2 as YNNKEL (reference sequence). Original methodology: Amplifying reference gene primers gave estimates of nucleated cell counts. Profiling relied on immunoSEQ multiplex PCR, and the TCRdb table lists in-frame clones only, not all of them. The V and J calls and clone size are taken from that table; D and trimming were inferred from the DNA. Of over 250,000 clones listed, 89% are singletons.

J is TRBJ2-1 and V is TRBV3-1 (or the pseudogene TRBV3-2), with 7 nucleotides matching TRBD2. The TCR sequence derives from a man aged 45-60 years with acute or convalescent COVID-19. Specimen: peripheral blood. CDR3 sequence (DNA): TGTGCCAGCAGCCGGGAGGGGACCTACAATGAGCAGTTCTTC. Protein product: CASSREGTYNEQFF.